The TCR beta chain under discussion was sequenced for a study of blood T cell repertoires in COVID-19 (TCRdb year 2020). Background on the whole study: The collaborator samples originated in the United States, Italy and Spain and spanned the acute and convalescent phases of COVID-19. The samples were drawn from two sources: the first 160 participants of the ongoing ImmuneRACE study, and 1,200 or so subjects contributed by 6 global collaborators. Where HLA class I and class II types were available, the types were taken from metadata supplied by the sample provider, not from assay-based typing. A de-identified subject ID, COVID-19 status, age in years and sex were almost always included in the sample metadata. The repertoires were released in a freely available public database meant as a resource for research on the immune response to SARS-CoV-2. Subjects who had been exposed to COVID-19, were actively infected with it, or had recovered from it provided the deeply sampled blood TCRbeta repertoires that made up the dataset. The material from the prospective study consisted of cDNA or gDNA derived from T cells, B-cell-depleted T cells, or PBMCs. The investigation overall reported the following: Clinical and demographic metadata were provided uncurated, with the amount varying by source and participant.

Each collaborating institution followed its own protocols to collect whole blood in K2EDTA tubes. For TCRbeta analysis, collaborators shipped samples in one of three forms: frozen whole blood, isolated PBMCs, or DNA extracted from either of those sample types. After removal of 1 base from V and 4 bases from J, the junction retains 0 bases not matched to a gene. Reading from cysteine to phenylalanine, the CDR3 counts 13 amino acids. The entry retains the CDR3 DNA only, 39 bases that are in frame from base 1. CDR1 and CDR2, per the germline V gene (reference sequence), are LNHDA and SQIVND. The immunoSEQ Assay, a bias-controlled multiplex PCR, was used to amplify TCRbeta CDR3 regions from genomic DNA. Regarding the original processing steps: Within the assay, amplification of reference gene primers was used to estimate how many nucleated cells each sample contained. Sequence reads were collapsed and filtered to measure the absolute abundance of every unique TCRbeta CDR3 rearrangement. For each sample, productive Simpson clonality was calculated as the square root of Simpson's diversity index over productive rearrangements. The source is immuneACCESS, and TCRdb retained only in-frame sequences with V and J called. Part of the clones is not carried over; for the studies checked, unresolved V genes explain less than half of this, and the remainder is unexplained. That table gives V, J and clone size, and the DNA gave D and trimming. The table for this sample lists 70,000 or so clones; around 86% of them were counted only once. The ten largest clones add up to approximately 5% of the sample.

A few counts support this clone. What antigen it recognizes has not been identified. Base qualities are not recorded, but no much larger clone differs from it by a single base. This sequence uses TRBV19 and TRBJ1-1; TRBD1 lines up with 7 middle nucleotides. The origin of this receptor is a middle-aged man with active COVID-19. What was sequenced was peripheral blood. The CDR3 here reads CASSIGQGTEAFF. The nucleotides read TGTGCCAGTAGTATAGGACAGGGCACTGAAGCTTTCTTT.